One sample yielded the 18 T cell receptor beta chains listed below, sequenced in a study of blood T cell repertoires in COVID-19 (dated by TCRdb to about 2020). The library was produced with the immunoSEQ multiplex PCR assay. What TCRdb holds here is the immuneACCESS table cut down to in-frame rearrangements. Part of the clones is not present; checked against another copy, under half of the missing clones reflect an unresolved V gene, and the others are unexplained. This sample is represented by approximately 170,000 clones; around 85% of them were singletons. The ten largest clonotypes hold 10% to 11% of the sample. Source material: peripheral blood. The receptors shown here come from an older woman with COVID-19, enrolled during active disease.

The rearrangement links TRBV27 to TRBJ2-7; 7 bases are a match to TRBD2. CDR1 is MNHEY, CDR2 SMNVEV, per germline (reference sequence). This CDR3 has 14 amino acids. V gave up 3 bases and J gave up 6 bases; unmatched junction bases: 8. This CDR3 reads CASSFGGRAAEQYF. The CDR3 region has the DNA TGTGCCAGCAGTTTTGGGGGGAGGGCCGCCGAGCAGTACTTC.

This clone was counted between two and nine times. The V and J genes are TRBV5-1 and TRBJ2-2, with D possibly TRBD2 on 6 matching bases. CDR1 is SGHRS, CDR2 YFSETQ, per germline. V dropped 1 base and J dropped 8 bases, with 12 bases sitting between them. The CDR3 has 14 amino acids. The CDR3 is CASSLFPGAGELFF. The DNA of the CDR3 is TGCGCCAGCAGCTTGTTTCCGGGAGCGGGGGAGCTGTTTTTT.

The CDR3 protein is CASSLGQGASYGYTF. The CDR3 DNA reads TGCGCCAGCAGCTTGGGACAGGGGGCGAGCTATGGCTACACCTTC. V gene TRBV5-1 combines with J gene TRBJ1-2; 10 bases are shared with TRBD1. The germline V gene encodes CDR1 SGHRS and CDR2 YFSETQ. This CDR3 comprises 15 residues. With 0 bases clipped from V and 4 bases from J, the junction kept 3 bases outside the gene matches.

The V and J genes are TRBV28 and TRBJ2-7, with D maybe TRBD2 (6 bases). The CDR3 contains 14 residues. Germline loops: CDR1 MDHEN, CDR2 SYDVKM. Trimming removed 1 base at V and 2 bases at J, with 9 bases between. This chain's CDR3 is CASSLSGVPYEQYF. In DNA, the CDR3 is TGTGCCAGCAGTTTATCGGGGGTTCCCTACGAGCAGTACTTC.

This clone came up a few times. This chain connects TRBV6-5 to TRBJ2-7; TRBD1 might be the D (6 bases). Germline V gene lookup returns CDR1 MNHEY and CDR2 SVGAGI. The CDR3 consists of 14 residues. V was shortened by 1 base and J by 7 bases, with 14 bases between the two germline ends. The CDR3 DNA reads TGTGCCAGCAGTTACTTAACAGGGTTGGGGGAGCAGTACTTC. Protein product: CASSYLTGLGEQYF.

The chain is built from TRBV18 and TRBJ2-7; a weak D match, TRBD1 (5 bases). The V end was cut by 3 bases, the J end by 7 bases, with 13 bases between. The CDR3 has 13 amino acids. The germline V gene has CDR1 KGHSH and CDR2 LQKENI. The CDR3 sequence: CASSPYGQVEQYF. CDR3 DNA: TGTGCCAGCTCACCGTACGGACAAGTTGAGCAGTACTTC.

The chain carries TRBV24-1 and TRBJ1-2; perhaps TRBD1 as D (6 bases). The germline V and J ends were trimmed by 6 bases and 4 bases, with 14 bases remaining between them. The CDR3 is 14 residues long. Per germline, CDR1 KGHDR and CDR2 SFDVKD. CDR3 nucleotide sequence: TGTGCCACCAGTTCAACAGGGTTTGTCTATGGCTACACCTTC. Translation: CATSSTGFVYGYTF.

This clone was seen once. The rearrangement joins TRBV9 to TRBJ1-1; 9 bases align to TRBD1. CDR3 length: 12 residues. The germline CDR1 and CDR2 sequences are SGDLS and YYNGEE. J gave up 7 bases and V 5 bases, and 3 bases lay outside the gene matches. The CDR3 sequence: CASSQTGGEAFF. CDR3 sequence (DNA): TGTGCCAGCAGTCAGACAGGGGGTGAAGCTTTCTTT.

This chain connects TRBV28 to TRBJ2-7; D is possibly TRBD1 (5 bases). Deletions cut 3 bases from V and 1 base from J, with 13 bases between. The germline CDR1 and CDR2 sequences are MDHEN and SYDVKM. This CDR3 comprises 15 residues. The CDR3 reads CASSFGAFASYEQYF. Here the CDR3 DNA reads TGTGCCAGCAGTTTTGGGGCCTTTGCTTCCTACGAGCAGTACTTC.

The genes are TRBV13 and TRBJ1-3; TRBD1 matches 7 bases. CDR3 length equals 16 residues. V dropped 3 bases and J dropped 1; count of bases not matched to a gene: 6. Germline V CDR1 and CDR2: PRHDT, FYEKMQ (reference sequence). The CDR3 DNA is TGTGCCAGCAGCTTCGGGGGACAGCGTTCTGGAAACACCATATATTTT. As protein: CASSFGGQRSGNTIYF.

The J gene is TRBJ2-5, the V gene TRBV4-3; 15 bases are shared with TRBD2. V was pared by 0 bases and J by 4 bases, with 3 bases of the junction left unmatched. Germline CDR1 reads LGHNA; CDR2 reads YSLEER. The CDR3 contains 17 residues. The CDR3 nucleotides are TGCGCCAGCAGCCAAGAGAAGGGACTAGCGGGAGGAGAGACCCAGTACTTC. It codes for CASSQEKGLAGGETQYF.

This clone was recorded once. The chain has TRBV11-3 and TRBJ2-5; 9 bases align to TRBD2. The CDR3 is made up of 16 amino acids. V shed 5 bases and J 4 bases; nucleotides not matched to a gene: 11. CDR1 is SGHNT and CDR2 is YENEEA in the germline V gene. The CDR3 sequence is CASSQGVAGVRETQYF. The CDR3 DNA follows: TGTGCCAGCAGCCAAGGAGTAGCGGGAGTTAGAGAGACCCAGTACTTC.

In DNA form, the CDR3 reads TGTGCCACCAGTGATCCATTAGCGGGACCTCAAGAGACCCAGTACTTC. Translating gives CATSDPLAGPQETQYF. The J gene is TRBJ2-5, the V gene TRBV24-1; 8 nucleotides line up with TRBD2. Germline CDR1 KGHDR, CDR2 SFDVKD. V shed 3 bases, J shed 2 bases, and the junction held 7 bases outside the gene matches. This CDR3 spans 16 amino acids.

The chain has TRBV10-1 and TRBJ2-5, with D possibly being TRBD1 (5 bases). Trimming pared 5 bases from V and 5 bases from J, leaving 12 bases between. CDR3 size: 13 residues. The germline V gene has CDR1 WNHNN and CDR2 SYGVQD (reference sequence). CDR3 sequence (DNA): TGCGCCAGCAGTCGACAGACCGGGGAGACCCAGTACTTC. Amino acid sequence: CASSRQTGETQYF.

The chain joins TRBV27 to TRBJ2-7; 11 nucleotides agree with TRBD2. Germline CDR1 is MNHEY and CDR2 is SMNVEV (reference sequence). The J segment lost 4 bases and the V segment lost 5 bases, leaving 7 bases of the junction unmatched. CDR3 length: 15 amino acids. DNA for the CDR3: TGTGCCAGCAGTCCTAGCGGGAGGTTGTCGTACGAGCAGTACTTC. As protein: CASSPSGRLSYEQYF.

The J gene is TRBJ1-2, the V gene TRBV6-4, with TRBD1 matching 12 bases. Germline lookup yields CDR1 MRHNA and CDR2 SNTAGT. The ends lost 6 bases at V and 6 bases at J; junction bases unmatched: 2. CDR3 length equals 13 residues. The CDR3 nucleotides are TGTGCCAGCAGAGGGACAGGGGGCAATGGCTACACCTTC. Its translation: CASRGTGGNGYTF.

The chain has TRBV7-8 and TRBJ1-1, with D unresolved. CDR3 size: 14 residues. Looked up from germline, CDR1 is SGHVS and CDR2 is FQNEAQ. V lost 1 base and J lost 5, with 11 bases in between. For the CDR3, the DNA is TGTGCCAGCAGCTTAGGTGGGGAGAGGACTGAAGCTTTCTTT. Its translation is CASSLGGERTEAFF.

This clone was picked up many times. The J gene is TRBJ2-7, the V gene TRBV3-1 (or the pseudogene TRBV3-2), with D unresolved. Germline V gene sequence: CDR1 LGHDT, CDR2 YNNKEL (reference sequence). This CDR3 region has 11 residues. V lost 11 bases and J 0 bases, leaving 8 bases between the germline ends. The CDR3, as DNA: TGTGCCGCCCTCAGCTCCTACGAGCAGTACTTC. As protein: CAALSSYEQYF.